The 30 T cell receptor beta chains listed next were all sequenced from one sample in a study of shared clonotypes between healthy human individuals. Some clones are missing from TCRdb's copy, which holds only in-frame ones; the method was immunoSEQ multiplex PCR. Seen here are roughly 1,500,000 clones, approximately 98.5% observed once, and the top ten hold around 0.38%. Sequencing was done on a sample of naive CD4+ T cells sorted from blood. Subset reported: CD45RA+ positively selected. The receptors here all came from a man younger than 45 in good health.

The chain is built from TRBV4-3 and TRBJ2-1; possibly TRBD1 or TRBD2 for D (6 bases each). Germline assignment: CDR1 LGHNA and CDR2 YSLEER. This CDR3 contains 17 residues. V was shortened by 3 bases and J by 2 bases, with 17 bases between the two germline ends. The CDR3 is CASSHLLGGGTYNEQFF. The DNA of the CDR3 is TGCGCCAGCAGCCATCTTTTAGGGGGAGGCACCTACAATGAGCAGTTCTTC.

Note on this clone: Other nucleotide sequences from this sample produce the same CDR3. The rearrangement joins TRBV7-9 to TRBJ1-1; D is possibly TRBD1 (5 bases). Germline CDR1 and CDR2: SEHNR and FQNEAQ (reference sequence). This CDR3 spans 13 amino acids. Trimming took 3 bases from V and 2 from J, leaving 7 bases between them. Here the CDR3 reads CASSFTGNTEAFF. DNA of the CDR3: TGTGCCAGCAGCTTTACAGGAAACACTGAAGCTTTCTTT.

The V and J genes are TRBV5-1 and TRBJ1-1; D gene unclear. The germline gives CDR1 SGHRS, CDR2 YFSETQ. This CDR3 region has 15 residues. Trimming shortened V by 4 bases and J by 10 bases, and 23 bases separated the two germline ends. The DNA of the CDR3 is TGCGCCAGCAGCCAAGATCCGGGAACTGAACGGGCAGCTTTCTTT. This gives the protein CASSQDPGTERAAFF.

The chain recombines TRBV11-2 with TRBJ2-7, with D perhaps TRBD2 (7 bases). Germline V gene lookup returns CDR1 SGHAT and CDR2 FQNNGV. This CDR3 is 13 amino acids long. V was trimmed by 3 bases and J by 7 bases, leaving 13 bases between them. For the CDR3, the DNA is TGTGCCAGCAGCTTGTCGGGGGGCCCGGAGCAGTACTTC. Protein sequence: CASSLSGGPEQYF.

A single count supports this clone. The chain joins TRBV19 to TRBJ2-7; perhaps TRBD1 as D (6 bases). Germline V lookup: CDR1 LNHDA, CDR2 SQIVND (reference sequence). This CDR3 has 14 residues. The V end was cut by 3 bases, the J end by 4 bases, with 13 bases between. Here the CDR3 DNA reads TGTGCCAGTAGTATTGGCAGGGGCTTGTACGAGCAGTACTTC. It is translated as CASSIGRGLYEQYF.

This chain's CDR3 is CAWSPRQGRVFEQYF. The CDR3 DNA follows: TGTGCCTGGAGTCCCAGACAGGGGAGGGTCTTTGAGCAGTACTTC. This chain links TRBV30 with TRBJ2-7; D possibly corresponds to TRBD1 (8 bases). There are 15 residues in the CDR3. V was pared by 2 bases and J by 7 bases, with 21 bases between. The germline CDR1 and CDR2 sequences are GTSNPN and SVGIG (reference sequence).

In the case of this clone: Distinct nucleotide sequences in the sample also encode this CDR3. This rearrangement joins TRBV9 to TRBJ2-2, with 9 bases matching TRBD2. The V segment lost 0 bases and the J segment 2 bases; nucleotides outside the gene matches: 2. Germline V CDR1 and CDR2: SGDLS, YYNGEE. The CDR3 runs 16 residues. CDR3 DNA sequence: TGTGCCAGCAGCGTAGGTCTAGCGGGAAACACCGGGGAGCTGTTTTTT. Protein product: CASSVGLAGNTGELFF.

J is TRBJ1-5 and V is TRBV19, with 8 positions matching TRBD1. This CDR3 region has 13 residues. After removal of 6 bases from V and 6 bases from J, the junction contained 4 bases not matched to a gene. CDR1 and CDR2 (germline): LNHDA, SQIVND (reference sequence). The CDR3 is CASSRTGIQPQHF. CDR3 nucleotides: TGTGCCAGTAGCCGGACAGGGATTCAGCCCCAGCATTTT.

The CDR3 DNA sequence: TGTGCCAGCAGCTCGATAGGACTAGCGGGAGGTGGCAATGAGCAGTTCTTC. It specifies CASSSIGLAGGGNEQFF. The V call is TRBV7-6, the J call TRBJ2-1; 14 bases map to TRBD2. CDR3 length: 17 residues. Germline CDR1 reads SGHVS; CDR2 reads FNYEAQ. J was trimmed by 6 bases and V by 4 bases; bases with no gene match: 8.

The rearrangement links TRBV1 to TRBJ2-2; the tabulated D call, TRBD2, remains unverified against the DNA. TRBV1 is a pseudogene segment. CDR3 size: 19 residues. The CDR3 sequence is CTSSQEVVASGGLTGELFF. CDR3 DNA: TGCACCAGCAGCCAAGAGGTTGTGGCTAGCGGAGGGTTAACCGGGGAGCTGTTTTTT.

The chain uses TRBV2 and TRBJ1-4; maybe TRBD1 (5 bases). Germline loops: CDR1 SNHLY, CDR2 FYNNEI. This CDR3 is built from 14 residues. V was trimmed by 2 bases and J by 10 bases, leaving 14 bases between them. The CDR3 protein is CASSERSFQGKLFF. CDR3 bases: TGTGCCAGCAGTGAACGATCTTTTCAGGGAAAACTGTTTTTT. Full variable domain (outside the CDR3, taken from reference TRBV2 and TRBJ1-4): EPEVTQTPSHQVTQMGQEVILRCVPISNHLYFYWYRQILGQKVEFLVSFYNNEISEKSEIFDDQFSVERPDGSNFTLKIRSTKLEDSAMYFCASSERSFQGKLFFGSGTQLSVL.

The chain has TRBV18 and TRBJ1-5; D possibly corresponds to TRBD1 (5 bases). This CDR3 is 14 amino acids long. The germline V gene encodes CDR1 KGHSH and CDR2 LQKENI. V lost 5 bases to trimming and J lost 3 bases, with 11 bases between them. The CDR3 nucleotides are TGTGCCAGCTCAGGGACCGAACTCAATCAGCCCCAGCATTTT. Protein: CASSGTELNQPQHF.

As for this clone: Other DNA variants within this sample encode the same CDR3. The chain has TRBV4-2 and TRBJ2-1, with D unresolved. CDR3 size: 12 residues. Per germline, CDR1 LGHNA and CDR2 YNFKEQ. Trimming took off 1 base at V and 7 bases at J, with 5 bases between the two ends. Here the CDR3 DNA reads TGTGCCAGCAGCCAAGTTAGTAATGAGCAGTTCTTC. Encoded protein: CASSQVSNEQFF.

This clone occurred once. The genes are TRBV15 and TRBJ1-4; D might be TRBD1 (6 bases). V was cut by 0 bases and J by 2 bases, with 10 bases left in between. The CDR3 consists of 16 residues. Looked up from germline, CDR1 is LNHNV and CDR2 is YYDKDF (reference sequence). CDR3 DNA: TGTGCCACCAGCAGAGACAGCAGGGGTACTAATGAAAAACTGTTTTTT. Its translation is CATSRDSRGTNEKLFF.

Remarks on this clone: Other DNA sequences in this sample translate to the same CDR3. This chain connects TRBV9 to TRBJ2-1, with TRBD2 identical over 8 bases. The germline gives CDR1 SGDLS, CDR2 YYNGEE. The CDR3 has 15 residues. V lost 1 base and J lost 4; bases outside the gene matches: 4. CDR3 nucleotide sequence: TGTGCCAGCAGCGTACTTAGCGGGACGTACAATGAGCAGTTCTTC. Residues: CASSVLSGTYNEQFF.

The chain joins TRBV14 to TRBJ2-7, with 8 bases fitting TRBD1. Germline CDR1 reads SGHDN; CDR2 reads FVKESK. CDR3 size: 15 residues. Germline trimming cut 3 bases from V and 2 bases from J; bases unmatched to any gene: 6. CDR3 in amino acids: CASSQGQVPTYEQYF. DNA of the CDR3: TGTGCCAGCAGCCAGGGACAGGTACCGACCTACGAGCAGTACTTC. The whole variable domain, filled in from reference TRBV14 and TRBJ2-7, reads EAGVTQFPSHSVIEKGQTVTLRCDPISGHDNLYWYRRVMGKEIKFLLHFVKESKQDESGMPNNRFLAERTGGTYSTLKVQPAELEDSGVYFCASSQGQVPTYEQYFGPGTRLTVT.

This chain links TRBV7-8 with TRBJ2-1, with 7 bases that match TRBD2. This CDR3 is 13 amino acids long. The germline V gene encodes CDR1 SGHVS and CDR2 FQNEAQ. The V and J ends lost 8 bases and 10 bases, in that order; junction bases with no gene match: 11. CDR3 residues: CASCDKTSFEQFF. DNA of the CDR3: TGTGCCAGCTGCGATAAGACTAGCTTCGAGCAGTTCTTC.

The chain is built from TRBV27 and TRBJ2-7; perhaps TRBD1 as D (5 bases). CDR3 size: 13 residues. Germline values: CDR1 MNHEY, CDR2 SMNVEV (reference sequence). V lost 10 bases to trimming and J lost 2 bases, with 15 bases between them. CDR3 loop: CAIGAQFPYEQYF. As DNA, the CDR3 is TGTGCCATAGGGGCCCAGTTCCCCTACGAGCAGTACTTC.

This CDR3 reads CASSPLAGNTYNEQFF. The CDR3 DNA sequence: TGTGCCAGCAGCCCACTAGCGGGCAATACCTACAATGAGCAGTTCTTC. The chain recombines TRBV7-8 with TRBJ2-1, with 9 bases fitting TRBD2. Germline V CDR1 and CDR2: SGHVS, FQNEAQ. J was trimmed by 2 bases and V by 5 bases; bases with no gene match: 7. This CDR3 contains 16 residues.

The gene calls are TRBV10-3 and TRBJ1-5, with D unclear. This CDR3 comprises 13 residues. Trimming took off 8 bases at V and 0 bases at J, with 8 bases between the two ends. CDR1 and CDR2 from the germline V gene are ENHRY and SYGVKD. The CDR3 DNA reads TGTGCCATCTGCAAGGATAGCAATCAGCCCCAGCATTTT. This encodes CAICKDSNQPQHF.

The chain couples TRBV18 to TRBJ2-1; 7 bases line up with TRBD2. The V segment lost 0 bases and the J segment 4 bases; nucleotides outside the gene matches: 6. This CDR3 contains 16 residues. Germline CDR1 KGHSH, CDR2 LQKENI. CDR3 coding DNA: TGTGCCAGCTCACCACCGAGGCGGGACTATTACAATGAGCAGTTCTTC. Translating it yields CASSPPRRDYYNEQFF.

J is TRBJ2-7 and V is TRBV11-2; 9 bases map to TRBD1. J lost 0 bases, V lost 8 bases, and 5 bases had no gene match. The germline V gene encodes CDR1 SGHAT and CDR2 FQNNGV. The CDR3 runs 14 residues. The CDR3 is CASRGQGHSYEQYF. Written as DNA, the CDR3 is TGTGCCAGCCGGGGACAGGGTCACTCCTACGAGCAGTACTTC.

CDR3: CASSLRQQGQPQHF. The CDR3 DNA reads as TGTGCCAGCAGTTTACGGCAGCAAGGGCAGCCCCAGCATTTT. V usage is TRBV27 and J usage is TRBJ1-5; D ambiguous. Germline V gene sequence: CDR1 MNHEY, CDR2 SMNVEV (reference sequence). This CDR3 is built from 14 residues. V lost 2 bases and J lost 7, with 12 bases in between.

In the case of this clone: Other DNA sequences in the same sample also yield this CDR3. This sequence joins TRBV5-1 and TRBJ1-1, with TRBD1 identical over 8 bases. The germline V gene has CDR1 SGHRS and CDR2 YFSETQ. With 0 bases clipped from V and 5 bases from J, the junction kept 3 bases outside the gene matches. This CDR3 has 14 amino acids. The DNA for the CDR3 is TGCGCCAGCAGCTTGGACAGGGGGGGAACTGAAGCTTTCTTT. Protein product: CASSLDRGGTEAFF.

Comment on this clone: The sample holds other DNA sequences that translate to the same CDR3. The chain couples TRBV7-2 to TRBJ2-1; 9 nucleotides agree with TRBD2. J lost 0 bases, V lost 6 bases, and 3 bases had no gene match. In germline, CDR1 is SGHTA, CDR2 FQGNSA. The length of the CDR3 is 15 residues. CDR3 DNA sequence: TGTGCCAGCAGTTTTAGCGGGAGCTCCTACAATGAGCAGTTCTTC. Protein: CASSFSGSSYNEQFF. Full variable domain (rest looked up from reference TRBV7-2 and TRBJ2-1): GAGVSQSPSNKVTEKGKDVELRCDPISGHTALYWYRQSLGQGLEFLIYFQGNSAPDKSGLPSDRFSAERTGGSVSTLTIQRTQQEDSAVYLCASSFSGSSYNEQFFGPGTRLTVL.

The V call is TRBV15, the J call TRBJ2-1; D ambiguous. Trimming pared 5 bases from V and 1 base from J, leaving 18 bases between. The CDR3 consists of 17 residues. CDR1 and CDR2 from the germline V gene are LNHNV and YYDKDF (reference sequence). CDR3 sequence: CATSPPLAGRSYNEQFF. The CDR3 region has the DNA TGTGCCACCAGCCCACCCTTAGCTGGTAGATCCTACAATGAGCAGTTCTTC. The variable domain in full, with the rest retrieved from reference TRBV15 and TRBJ2-1, is DAMVIQNPRYQVTQFGKPVTLSCSQTLNHNVMYWYQQKSSQAPKLLFHYYDKDFNNEADTPDNFQSRRPNTSFCFLDIRSPGLGDTAMYLCATSPPLAGRSYNEQFFGPGTRLTVL.

J is TRBJ1-4 and V is TRBV18; D is unresolved. CDR3 length: 13 residues. Trimming shortened V by 2 bases and J by 4 bases, and 5 bases separated the two germline ends. Germline CDR1 reads KGHSH; CDR2 reads LQKENI. The CDR3 reads CASSPKVNEKLFF. The CDR3 DNA reads as TGTGCCAGCTCACCAAAGGTTAATGAAAAACTGTTTTTT.

This rearrangement joins TRBV7-2 to TRBJ1-1; D is perhaps TRBD1 (5 bases). The V and J ends lost 0 bases and 6 bases respectively, with 11 bases between them. The CDR3 is 14 residues long. Germline V gene lookup returns CDR1 SGHTA and CDR2 FQGNSA. The CDR3 here is CASSLAQGSAEAFF. As DNA, the CDR3 is TGTGCCAGCAGCTTAGCGCAGGGCTCCGCTGAAGCTTTCTTT.

The CDR3 coding sequence is TGTGCCACCAGTCCCATCGGGGGCCGGGACACCGGGGAGCTGTTTTTT. Protein: CATSPIGGRDTGELFF. This chain links TRBV15 with TRBJ2-2, with D perhaps given as TRBD1 or TRBD2 (6 bases each). Between the trimmed V and J ends, which lost 6 bases and 3 bases, there was a span of 17 bases. This CDR3 contains 16 residues. Looked up from germline, CDR1 is LNHNV and CDR2 is YYDKDF (reference sequence).

The rearrangement links TRBV6-1 to TRBJ2-7; D not certain. The CDR3 length is 15 residues. Trimming took 3 bases from V and 2 from J, leaving 14 bases between them. In germline, CDR1 is MNHNS, CDR2 SASEGT. DNA of the CDR3: TGTGCCAGCAGTGATTCCGCATTATCGACCTACGAGCAGTACTTC. This translates into CASSDSALSTYEQYF.